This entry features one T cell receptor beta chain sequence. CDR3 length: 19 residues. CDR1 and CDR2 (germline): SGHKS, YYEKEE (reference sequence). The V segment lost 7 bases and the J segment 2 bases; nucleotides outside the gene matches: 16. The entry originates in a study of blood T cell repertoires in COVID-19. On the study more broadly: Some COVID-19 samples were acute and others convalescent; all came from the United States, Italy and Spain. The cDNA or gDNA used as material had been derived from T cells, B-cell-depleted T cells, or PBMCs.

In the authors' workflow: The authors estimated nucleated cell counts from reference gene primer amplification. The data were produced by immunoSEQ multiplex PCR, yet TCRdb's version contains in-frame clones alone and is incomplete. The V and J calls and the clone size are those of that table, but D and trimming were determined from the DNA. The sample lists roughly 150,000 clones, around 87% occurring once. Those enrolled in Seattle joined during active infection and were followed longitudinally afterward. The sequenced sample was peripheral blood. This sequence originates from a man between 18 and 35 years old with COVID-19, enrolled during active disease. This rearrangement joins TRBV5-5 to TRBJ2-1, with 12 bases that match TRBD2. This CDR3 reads CASAGTGASSGRAYNEQFF. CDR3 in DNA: TGTGCCAGCGCCGGGACAGGGGCCTCTAGCGGGAGGGCCTACAATGAGCAGTTCTTC.